These 17 T cell receptor beta chains came from one sample sequenced in a study of blood T cells in healthy people across ages. A second about 7 to 12 cycle PCR used barcoded and J-beta primers. TCRdb itself ran the 5' RACE reads through MiXCR, one entry per CDR3 protein. The table shows 1.5 million to 2 million distinct CDR3 sequences, with approximately 50% occurring only once. Sequenced: blood. These receptors were obtained from a middle-aged woman in good health.

This clonotype showed up just a few times. The chain recombines TRBV7-2 with TRBJ2-4; D unclear. The CDR3 has 19 amino acids. Germline-derived CDR1 and CDR2 are SGHTA and FQGNSA. V was shortened by 1 base and J by 0 bases, with 19 bases between the two germline ends. The CDR3: CASSLEGMAAKIAKNIQYF. CDR3 coding DNA: TGTGCCAGCAGCTTAGAAGGGATGGCGGCGAAGATAGCCAAAAACATTCAGTACTTC.

This clonotype has a handful of counts. V is TRBV29-1 and J is TRBJ2-2, with D possibly matching TRBD1 (5 bases). Germline V gene lookup returns CDR1 SQVTM and CDR2 ANQGSEA. V was trimmed by 5 bases and J by 3 bases, leaving 10 bases between them. The CDR3 covers 13 residues. This chain's CDR3 is CSVLGPHTGELFF. DNA of the CDR3: TGCAGCGTTCTGGGGCCGCACACCGGGGAGCTGTTTTTT.

This chain joins TRBV7-9 and TRBJ2-7; 8 bases match TRBD1. The CDR3 loop spans 15 amino acids. V lost 5 bases, J lost 0 bases, and 6 bases stayed unmatched. The V gene's germline CDR1 is SEHNR and CDR2 FQNEAQ (reference sequence). The CDR3 spells CASSATDRASYEQYF. The CDR3 DNA sequence: TGTGCCAGCAGCGCCACGGACAGGGCCTCCTACGAGCAGTACTTC.

Turning to this clonotype: One junction end does not reproduce the germline sequence, and a read error may be involved. This sequence joins TRBV7-2 and TRBJ2-3; possible D gene TRBD2, 7 bases. In germline, CDR1 is SGHTA, CDR2 FQGNSA. This CDR3 has 12 residues. The CDR3 coding sequence is TGTGCCAGCAGCTTAGCGGGGGGGCTCCTGGATTTT. Its protein product is CASSLAGGLLDF.

This clonotype occurred many times. This chain joins TRBV6-1 and TRBJ2-5; 11 bases line up with TRBD2. This CDR3 contains 15 residues. The V and J ends lost 6 bases and 5 bases, in that order; junction bases with no gene match: 8. CDR1 is MNHNS, CDR2 SASEGT, per germline. The CDR3, as DNA: TGTGCCAGCAGCCTAGCGGGGGGATTTTTTGAGACCCAGTACTTC. Its protein is CASSLAGGFFETQYF.

The chain couples TRBV5-1 to TRBJ2-5; TRBD2 might be the D (5 bases). Between the trimmed V and J ends, which lost 5 bases and 2 bases, there was a span of 13 bases. Germline CDR1 SGHRS, CDR2 YFSETQ. The CDR3 is made up of 14 amino acids. The CDR3 is CASSKGSRQETQYF. The CDR3 bases are TGCGCCAGCAGTAAAGGGAGTAGACAAGAGACCCAGTACTTC.

In this sample, this clonotype turned up a few times. The gene calls are TRBV12-3 or TRBV12-4 and TRBJ2-7; possibly TRBD1 for D (5 bases). V lost 1 base to trimming and J lost 2 bases, with 9 bases between them. CDR3 length: 14 residues. In DNA, the CDR3 is TGTGCCAGCAGTTTAGACAGGCCCCCCTACGAGCAGTACTTC. Protein sequence: CASSLDRPPYEQYF.

The chain employs TRBV10-3 and TRBJ2-7; 11 bases match TRBD1. Trimming removed 7 bases from V and 6 bases from J; junction bases left unmatched: 5. Germline loops: CDR1 ENHRY, CDR2 SYGVKD. This CDR3 region has 13 residues. The CDR3, as DNA: TGTGCCATCAACGGACAGGGGGCGAGCGAGCAGTACTTC. Protein: CAINGQGASEQYF.

V usage is TRBV29-1 and J usage is TRBJ2-7, with D hard to call. The assigned J gene may be wrong: the sequence end matches TRBJ2-5 better. Germline V gene data show CDR1 as SQVTM and CDR2 as ANQGSEA. CDR3 length equals 15 residues. The CDR3 DNA follows: TGCAGCGTTGAATTTGGGCAGGCCGGGTTGGGGACCCAGTACTTC. Translation: CSVEFGQAGLGTQYF.

V and J are TRBV20-1 and TRBJ2-1; no definite D call. The CDR3 is made up of 15 amino acids. The germline gives CDR1 DFQATT, CDR2 SNEGSKA (reference sequence). V was clipped by 5 bases and J by 0 bases, with 14 bases between them. For the CDR3, the DNA is TGCAGTGCTGATACCGGGTCGAGCTCCTACAATGAGCAGTTCTTC. It is translated as CSADTGSSSYNEQFF.

V and J are TRBV7-9 and TRBJ2-1; 8 bases map to TRBD1. From germline, CDR1 is SEHNR and CDR2 FQNEAQ (reference sequence). J gave up 6 bases and V 5 bases, and 6 bases lay outside the gene matches. The CDR3 has 14 amino acids. The CDR3, as DNA: TGTGCCAGCAGCGACGGACAGGGTGGCAATGAGCAGTTCTTC. This codes for CASSDGQGGNEQFF.

In the case of this clonotype: The junction and the germline gene differ at one end; a read error may be behind it. The V gene is TRBV6-6, the J gene TRBJ1-2; tentatively, D is TRBD1 (5 bases). The CDR3 runs 17 residues. Looked up from germline, CDR1 is MNHNY and CDR2 is SVGAGI (reference sequence). Written as DNA, the CDR3 is TGTGCCACCAGTCGCGTCGGGGCCGCGCAAGTTAACTATGGCTACACCTTC. Its translation is CATSRVGAAQVNYGYTF.

The chain combines TRBV4-3 with TRBJ2-5; D gene unclear. The CDR3 is 16 residues long. Trimming took off 4 bases at V and 11 bases at J, with 26 bases between the two ends. Germline loops: CDR1 LGHNA, CDR2 YSLEER. CDR3 DNA: TGCGCCAGCAGCCCCTCCCCGGGCGTCATTCTGGATGAGCAGTACTTC. Translation: CASSPSPGVILDEQYF.

The rearrangement joins TRBV4-3 to TRBJ1-6; D is uncertain. Trimming removed 8 bases from V and 8 bases from J, with 13 bases in between. CDR1 and CDR2 from the germline V gene are LGHNA and YSLEER. The CDR3 spans 13 residues. CDR3 loop: CASSRASDSPLHF. In DNA form, the CDR3 reads TGCGCCAGCTCGCGTGCATCGGATTCACCCCTCCACTTT.

The genes are TRBV7-2 and TRBJ1-6; 7 bases line up with TRBD1. CDR1 is SGHTA, CDR2 FQGNSA, per germline. This CDR3 has 16 residues. Unmatched junction bases numbered 11, after V lost 5 bases and J lost 7 bases. The CDR3 region has the DNA TGTGCCAGCAGCCCACGGACAGGCTCGCGCAATTCACCCCTCCACTTT. This codes for CASSPRTGSRNSPLHF.

V gene TRBV4-3 combines with J gene TRBJ2-1; 7 bases align to TRBD2. The CDR3 runs 16 residues. Germline CDR1 is LGHNA and CDR2 is YSLEER. V lost 3 bases to trimming and J lost 13 bases; unmatched junction nucleotides: 18. For the CDR3, the DNA is TGCGCCAGCAGCCAGATCATGGGAGGAGGGCGGGAGACCCAGTTCTTC. It specifies CASSQIMGGGRETQFF.

The rearrangement uses TRBV4-3 and TRBJ2-1, with a weak D call TRBD1 (5 bases). The J call is in doubt because the DNA end fits TRBJ2-7 better. The V gene's germline CDR1 is LGHNA and CDR2 YSLEER. The CDR3 runs 16 residues. The CDR3 protein is CASSDHGLGVYNEQYF. In DNA form, the CDR3 reads TGCGCCAGCAGCGACCACGGGCTAGGGGTCTACAATGAGCAGTACTTC.